This T cell receptor (beta chain) is drawn from a study of control samples from healthy donors and cancer patients. Here immunoSEQ multiplex PCR was the method, and the copy in TCRdb shows in-frame clones only, minus some. This specimen shows some 180,000 clones; the ten leading clones hold more than 2%. The CDR3 loop spans 15 amino acids. V was pared by 8 bases and J by 5 bases, with 11 bases of the junction left unmatched. The germline V gene has CDR1 MNHEY and CDR2 SVGAGI. This chain joins TRBV6-5 and TRBJ1-4, with 7 bases lining up with TRBD1. The material sequenced was blood. This receptor was identified in a woman aged 25 to 39 in good health. CDR3 in amino acids: CASSGQAGFNEKLFF. The CDR3 DNA reads TGTGCCAGCTCCGGACAGGCAGGTTTCAATGAAAAACTGTTTTTT.